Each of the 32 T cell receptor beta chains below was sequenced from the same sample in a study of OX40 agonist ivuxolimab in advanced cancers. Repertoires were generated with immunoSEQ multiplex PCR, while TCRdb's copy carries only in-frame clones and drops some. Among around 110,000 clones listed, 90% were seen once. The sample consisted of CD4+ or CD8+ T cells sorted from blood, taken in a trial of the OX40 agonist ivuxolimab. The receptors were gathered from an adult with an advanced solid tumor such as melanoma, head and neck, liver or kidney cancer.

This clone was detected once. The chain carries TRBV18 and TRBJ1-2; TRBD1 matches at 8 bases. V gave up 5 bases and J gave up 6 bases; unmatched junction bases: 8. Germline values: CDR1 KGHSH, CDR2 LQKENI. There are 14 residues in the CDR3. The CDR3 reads CASSSYRGSDGYTF. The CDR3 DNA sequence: TGTGCCAGCTCATCTTACAGGGGGTCGGATGGCTACACCTTC.

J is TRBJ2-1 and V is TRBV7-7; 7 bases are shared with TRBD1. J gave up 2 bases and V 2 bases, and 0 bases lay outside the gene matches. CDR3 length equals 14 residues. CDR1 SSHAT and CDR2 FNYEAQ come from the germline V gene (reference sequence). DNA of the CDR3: TGTGCCAGCAGCTTACAGGGGGCCTACAATGAGCAGTTCTTC. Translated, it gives CASSLQGAYNEQFF.

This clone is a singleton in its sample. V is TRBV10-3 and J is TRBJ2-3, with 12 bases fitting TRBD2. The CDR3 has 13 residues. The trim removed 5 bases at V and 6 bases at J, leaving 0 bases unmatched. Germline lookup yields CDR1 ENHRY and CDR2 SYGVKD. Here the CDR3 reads CAISTSGGDTQYF. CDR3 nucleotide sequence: TGTGCCATCAGTACTAGCGGGGGGGATACGCAGTATTTT.

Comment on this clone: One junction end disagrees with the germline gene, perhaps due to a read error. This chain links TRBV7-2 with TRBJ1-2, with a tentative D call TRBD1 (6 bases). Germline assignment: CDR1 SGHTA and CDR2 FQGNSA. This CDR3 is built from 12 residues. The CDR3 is CASSRLQGRGAF. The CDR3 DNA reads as TGTGCCAGCAGTCGATTACAGGGCCGCGGGGCCTTC.

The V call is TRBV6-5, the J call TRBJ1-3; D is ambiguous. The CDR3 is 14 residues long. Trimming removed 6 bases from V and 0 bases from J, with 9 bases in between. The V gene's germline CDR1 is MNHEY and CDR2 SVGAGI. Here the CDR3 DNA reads TGTGCCAGCAGAAGAGGGATCTCTGGAAACACCATATATTTT. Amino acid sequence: CASRRGISGNTIYF.

The CDR3, as DNA: TGTGCCAGCGCCAAGACAGAAAGGGGCGAAAAACTGTTTTTT. This encodes CASAKTERGEKLFF. The chain uses TRBV5-5 and TRBJ1-4; a possible D gene is TRBD1 (5 bases). V lost 7 bases to trimming and J lost 8 bases, with 18 bases between them. The length of the CDR3 is 14 residues. Germline CDR1 is SGHKS and CDR2 is YYEKEE (reference sequence).

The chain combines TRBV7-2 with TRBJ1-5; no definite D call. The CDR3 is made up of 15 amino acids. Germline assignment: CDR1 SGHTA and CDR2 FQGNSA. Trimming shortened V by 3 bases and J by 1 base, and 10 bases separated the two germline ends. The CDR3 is CASSLGLGSNQPQHF. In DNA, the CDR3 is TGTGCCAGCAGCTTGGGCCTGGGGAGCAATCAGCCCCAGCATTTT.

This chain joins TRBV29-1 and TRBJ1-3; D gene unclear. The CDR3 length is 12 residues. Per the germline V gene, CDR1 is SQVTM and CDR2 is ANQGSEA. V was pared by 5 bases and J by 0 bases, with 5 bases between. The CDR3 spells CSVTSSGNTIYF. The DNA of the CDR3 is TGCAGCGTTACCAGCTCTGGAAACACCATATATTTT.

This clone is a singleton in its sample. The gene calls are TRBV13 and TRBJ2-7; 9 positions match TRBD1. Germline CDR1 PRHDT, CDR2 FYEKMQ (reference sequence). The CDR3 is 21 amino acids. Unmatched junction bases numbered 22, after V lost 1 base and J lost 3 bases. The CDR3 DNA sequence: TGTGCCAGCAGCTTAGTAGGTGGTTTGACCCTAGGGACAGGGTTAGACTACGAGCAGTACTTC. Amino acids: CASSLVGGLTLGTGLDYEQYF.

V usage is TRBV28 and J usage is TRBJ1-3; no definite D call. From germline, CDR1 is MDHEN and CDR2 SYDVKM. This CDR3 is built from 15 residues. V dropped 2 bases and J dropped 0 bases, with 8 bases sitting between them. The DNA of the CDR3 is TGTGCCAGCAGTTTAGGGGTCAACTCTGGAAACACCATATATTTT. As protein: CASSLGVNSGNTIYF.

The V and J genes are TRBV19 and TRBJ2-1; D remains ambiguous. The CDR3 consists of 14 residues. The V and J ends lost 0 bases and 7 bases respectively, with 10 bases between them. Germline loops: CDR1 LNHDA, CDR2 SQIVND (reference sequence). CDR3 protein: CASSIDLKVNEQFF. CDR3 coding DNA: TGTGCCAGTAGTATAGACCTGAAGGTGAATGAGCAGTTCTTC.

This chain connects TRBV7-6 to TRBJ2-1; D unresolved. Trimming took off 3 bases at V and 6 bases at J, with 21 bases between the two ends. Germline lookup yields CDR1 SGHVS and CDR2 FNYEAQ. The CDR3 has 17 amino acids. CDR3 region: CASSFSPDSFPINEQFF. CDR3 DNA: TGTGCCAGCAGCTTTTCCCCCGACTCCTTCCCCATCAATGAGCAGTTCTTC.

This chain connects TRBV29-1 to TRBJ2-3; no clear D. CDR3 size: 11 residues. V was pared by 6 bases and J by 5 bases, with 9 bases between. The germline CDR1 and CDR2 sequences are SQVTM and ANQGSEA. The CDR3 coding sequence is TGCAGCGTGGTCAGTGGAGATACGCAGTATTTT. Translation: CSVVSGDTQYF.

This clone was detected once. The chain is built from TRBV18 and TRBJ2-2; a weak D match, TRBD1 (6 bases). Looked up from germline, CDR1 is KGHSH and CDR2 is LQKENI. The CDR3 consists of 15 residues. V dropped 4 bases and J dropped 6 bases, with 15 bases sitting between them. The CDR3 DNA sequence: TGTGCCAGCTCACTAGGGACACTTTCCGCCGGGGAGCTGTTTTTT. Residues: CASSLGTLSAGELFF.

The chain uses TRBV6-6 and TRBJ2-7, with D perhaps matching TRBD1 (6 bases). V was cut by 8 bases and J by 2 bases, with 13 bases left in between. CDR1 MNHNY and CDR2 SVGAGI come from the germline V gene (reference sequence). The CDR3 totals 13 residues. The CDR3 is CASRGTGTYEQYF. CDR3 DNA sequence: TGTGCCAGCCGGGGCACAGGGACCTACGAGCAGTACTTC.

CDR3 DNA sequence: TGTGCCAGCTCACCACCCGCAGGGGGGCGCTCCTACGAGCAGTACTTC. The encoded protein is CASSPPAGGRSYEQYF. V usage is TRBV18 and J usage is TRBJ2-7; a possible D gene is TRBD1 (7 bases). The CDR3 extends over 16 amino acids. Germline values: CDR1 KGHSH, CDR2 LQKENI. The V gene lost 0 bases and the J gene lost 0 bases, with 12 bases spanning the gap. Based on the CDR3 plus reference TRBV18 and TRBJ2-7, the full variable domain is NAGVMQNPRHLVRRRGQEARLRCSPMKGHSHVYWYRQLPEEGLKFMVYLQKENIIDESGMPKERFSAEFPKEGPSILRIQQVVRGDSAAYFCASSPPAGGRSYEQYFGPGTRLTVT.

This CDR3 reads CASSLAGTGGKNEQYF. The CDR3 region has the DNA TGTGCCAGCAGCTTAGCTGGTACAGGGGGCAAAAACGAGCAGTACTTC. V usage is TRBV7-2 and J usage is TRBJ2-7; 9 nucleotides line up with TRBD1. This CDR3 has 16 residues. V was clipped by 0 bases and J by 5 bases; unmatched bases: 8. From germline, CDR1 is SGHTA and CDR2 FQGNSA. The variable domain in full, with the rest retrieved from reference TRBV7-2 and TRBJ2-7, is GAGVSQSPSNKVTEKGKDVELRCDPISGHTALYWYRQSLGQGLEFLIYFQGNSAPDKSGLPSDRFSAERTGGSVSTLTIQRTQQEDSAVYLCASSLAGTGGKNEQYFGPGTRLTVT.

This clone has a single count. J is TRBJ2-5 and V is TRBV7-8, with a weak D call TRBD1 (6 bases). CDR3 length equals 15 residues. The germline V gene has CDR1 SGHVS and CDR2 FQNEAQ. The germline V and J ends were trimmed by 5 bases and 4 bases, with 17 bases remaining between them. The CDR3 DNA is TGTGCCAGCAGCCCAACACAGGGAATCGGAGAGACCCAGTACTTC. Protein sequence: CASSPTQGIGETQYF.

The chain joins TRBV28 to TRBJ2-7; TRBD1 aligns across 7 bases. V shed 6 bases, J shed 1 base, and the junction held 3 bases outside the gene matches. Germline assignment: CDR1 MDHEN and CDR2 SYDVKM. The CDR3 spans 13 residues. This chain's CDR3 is CASRQTGSYEQYF. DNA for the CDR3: TGTGCCAGCAGGCAGACAGGGTCCTACGAGCAGTACTTC. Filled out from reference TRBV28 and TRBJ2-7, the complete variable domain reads DVKVTQSSRYLVKRTGEKVFLECVQDMDHENMFWYRQDPGLGLRLIYFSYDVKMKEKGDIPEGYSVSREKKERFSLILESASTNQTSMYLCASRQTGSYEQYFGPGTRLTVT.

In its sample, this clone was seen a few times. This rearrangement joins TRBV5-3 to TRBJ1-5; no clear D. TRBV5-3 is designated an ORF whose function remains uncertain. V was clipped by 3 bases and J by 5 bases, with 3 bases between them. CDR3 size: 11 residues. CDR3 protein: CARSYDQPQHF. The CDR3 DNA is TGTGCCAGAAGCTACGATCAGCCCCAGCATTTT.

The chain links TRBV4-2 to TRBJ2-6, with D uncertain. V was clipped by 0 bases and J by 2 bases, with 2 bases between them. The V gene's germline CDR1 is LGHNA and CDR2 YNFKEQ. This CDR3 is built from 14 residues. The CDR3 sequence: CASSQEAGANVLTF. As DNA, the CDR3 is TGTGCCAGCAGCCAAGAAGCTGGGGCCAACGTCCTGACTTTC.

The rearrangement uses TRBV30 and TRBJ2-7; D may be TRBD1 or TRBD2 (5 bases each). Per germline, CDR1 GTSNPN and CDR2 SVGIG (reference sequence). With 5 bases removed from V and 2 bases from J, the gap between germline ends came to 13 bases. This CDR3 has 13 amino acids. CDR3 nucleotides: TGTGCCTGGTTGGGGGTCGGCACCTACGAGCAGTACTTC. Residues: CAWLGVGTYEQYF.

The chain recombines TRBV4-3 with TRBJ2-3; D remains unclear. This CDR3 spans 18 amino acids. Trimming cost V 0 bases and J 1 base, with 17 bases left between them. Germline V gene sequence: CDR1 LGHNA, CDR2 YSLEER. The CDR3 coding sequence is TGCGCCAGCAGCCAAGATAGAAGGGCGGAACAGCGCACAGATACGCAGTATTTT. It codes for CASSQDRRAEQRTDTQYF.

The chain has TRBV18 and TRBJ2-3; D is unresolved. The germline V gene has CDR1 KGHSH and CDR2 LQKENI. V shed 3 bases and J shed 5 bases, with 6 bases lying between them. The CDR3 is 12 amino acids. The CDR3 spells CASSPEQDTQYF. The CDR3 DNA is TGTGCCAGCTCACCCGAGCAAGATACGCAGTATTTT.

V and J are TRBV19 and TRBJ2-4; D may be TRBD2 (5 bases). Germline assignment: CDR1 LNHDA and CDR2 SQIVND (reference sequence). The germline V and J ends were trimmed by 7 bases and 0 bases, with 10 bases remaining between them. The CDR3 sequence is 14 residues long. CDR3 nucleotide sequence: TGTGCCAGTAACCCCGGACTAGCCAAAAACATTCAGTACTTC. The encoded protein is CASNPGLAKNIQYF.

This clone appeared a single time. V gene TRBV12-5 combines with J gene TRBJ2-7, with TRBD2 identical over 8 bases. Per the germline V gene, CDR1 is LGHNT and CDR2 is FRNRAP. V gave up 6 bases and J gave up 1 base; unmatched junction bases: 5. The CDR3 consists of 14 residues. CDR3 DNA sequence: TGTGCTAGTGGCACGGGGGGGATATCCTACGAGCAGTACTTC. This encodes CASGTGGISYEQYF.

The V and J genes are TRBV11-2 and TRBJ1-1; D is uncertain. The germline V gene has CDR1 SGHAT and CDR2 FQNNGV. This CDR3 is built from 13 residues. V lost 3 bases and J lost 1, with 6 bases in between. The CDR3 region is CASSFAGNTEAFF. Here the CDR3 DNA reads TGTGCCAGCAGCTTCGCGGGGAACACTGAAGCTTTCTTT. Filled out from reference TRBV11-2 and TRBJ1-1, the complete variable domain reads EAGVAQSPRYKIIEKRQSVAFWCNPISGHATLYWYQQILGQGPKLLIQFQNNGVVDDSQLPKDRFSAERLKGVDSTLKIQPAKLEDSAVYLCASSFAGNTEAFFGQGTRLTVV.

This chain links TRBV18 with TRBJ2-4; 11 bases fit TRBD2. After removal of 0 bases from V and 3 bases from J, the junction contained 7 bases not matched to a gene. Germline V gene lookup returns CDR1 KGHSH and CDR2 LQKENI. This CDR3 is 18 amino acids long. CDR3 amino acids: CASSPPGGLAGYKNIQYF. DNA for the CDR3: TGTGCCAGCTCACCACCGGGAGGACTAGCGGGTTACAAAAACATTCAGTACTTC. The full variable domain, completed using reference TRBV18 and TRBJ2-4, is NAGVMQNPRHLVRRRGQEARLRCSPMKGHSHVYWYRQLPEEGLKFMVYLQKENIIDESGMPKERFSAEFPKEGPSILRIQQVVRGDSAAYFCASSPPGGLAGYKNIQYFGAGTRLSVL.

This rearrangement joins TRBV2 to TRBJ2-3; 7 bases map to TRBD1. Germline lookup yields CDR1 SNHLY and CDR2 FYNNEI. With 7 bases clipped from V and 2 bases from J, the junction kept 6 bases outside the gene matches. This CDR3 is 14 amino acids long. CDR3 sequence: CASNRQGNTDTQYF. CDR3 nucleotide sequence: TGTGCCAGCAACCGACAGGGCAACACAGATACGCAGTATTTT. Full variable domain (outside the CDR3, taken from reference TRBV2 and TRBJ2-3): EPEVTQTPSHQVTQMGQEVILRCVPISNHLYFYWYRQILGQKVEFLVSFYNNEISEKSEIFDDQFSVERPDGSNFTLKIRSTKLEDSAMYFCASNRQGNTDTQYFGPGTRLTVL.

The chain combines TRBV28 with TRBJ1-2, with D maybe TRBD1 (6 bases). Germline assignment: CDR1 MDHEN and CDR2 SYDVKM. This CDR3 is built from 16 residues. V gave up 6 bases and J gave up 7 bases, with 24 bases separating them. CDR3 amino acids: CASRPSAGADHSGYTF. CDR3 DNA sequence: TGTGCCAGCAGACCGTCCGCAGGGGCGGACCATAGTGGCTACACCTTC.

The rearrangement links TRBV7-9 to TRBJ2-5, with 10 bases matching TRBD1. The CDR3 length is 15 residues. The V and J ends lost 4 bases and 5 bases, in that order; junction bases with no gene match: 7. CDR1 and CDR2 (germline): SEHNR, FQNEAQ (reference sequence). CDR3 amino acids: CASSSRRTGGETQYF. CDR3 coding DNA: TGTGCCAGCAGCTCCCGTCGGACAGGGGGGGAGACCCAGTACTTC.

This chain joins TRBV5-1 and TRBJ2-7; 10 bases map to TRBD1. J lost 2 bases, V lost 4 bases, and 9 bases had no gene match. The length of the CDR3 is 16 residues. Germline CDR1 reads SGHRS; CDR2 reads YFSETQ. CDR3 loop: CASSGNSGTGAYEQYF. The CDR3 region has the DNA TGCGCCAGCAGCGGGAATTCCGGGACAGGGGCCTACGAGCAGTACTTC.